Presented here are 30 T cell receptor beta chains from one specimen sequenced in a study of blood T cell repertoires in COVID-19. TCRdb keeps only in-frame clones here, not all; method: immunoSEQ multiplex PCR. The sample carries approximately 88,000 clones, about four fifths recorded once. The specimen was peripheral blood. The receptors were gathered from a woman aged 80 or over with active or convalescent COVID-19.

This rearrangement joins TRBV6-5 to TRBJ2-3; 10 positions match TRBD1. CDR1 is MNHEY and CDR2 is SVGAGI in the germline V gene. The CDR3 contains 12 residues. J lost 8 bases, V lost 5 bases, and 1 base had no gene match. The CDR3 is CASSRQGATQYF. Written as DNA, the CDR3 is TGTGCCAGCAGTCGACAGGGGGCTACGCAGTATTTT.

The rearrangement uses TRBV11-2 and TRBJ2-6, with 12 bases identical to TRBD1. Germline CDR1 and CDR2: SGHAT and FQNNGV. The CDR3 length is 18 residues. Losses at the gene ends were 5 bases for V and 2 bases for J; bases not matched to a gene: 7. The CDR3 DNA reads as TGTGCCAGCAGCGCGTCCGGGACAGGGGGCGCTGGGGCCAACGTCCTGACTTTC. Protein: CASSASGTGGAGANVLTF. The full variable domain, rest sourced from reference TRBV11-2 and TRBJ2-6, is EAGVAQSPRYKIIEKRQSVAFWCNPISGHATLYWYQQILGQGPKLLIQFQNNGVVDDSQLPKDRFSAERLKGVDSTLKIQPAKLEDSAVYLCASSASGTGGAGANVLTFGAGSRLTVL.

The rearrangement uses TRBV27 and TRBJ1-5; TRBD1 might be the D (6 bases). V shed 1 base and J shed 0 bases, with 16 bases lying between them. Germline values: CDR1 MNHEY, CDR2 SMNVEV (reference sequence). The CDR3 extends over 18 amino acids. The CDR3 region has the DNA TGTGCCAGCAGTTTATACGCCGGGACATCATATAGCAATCAGCCCCAGCATTTT. Its translation is CASSLYAGTSYSNQPQHF.

This sequence joins TRBV11-3 and TRBJ1-1; D call uncertain. CDR1 and CDR2 (germline): SGHNT, YENEEA. The ends were cut back, 5 bases at V and 0 bases at J, with 7 bases in the middle. The CDR3 contains 13 residues. The CDR3 here is CASSQNMNTEAFF. The CDR3, as DNA: TGTGCCAGCAGCCAGAACATGAACACTGAAGCTTTCTTT.

This clone came up a few times. The J gene is TRBJ2-2, the V gene TRBV9; 8 bases match TRBD1. The CDR3 is 18 amino acids. In germline, CDR1 is SGDLS, CDR2 YYNGEE. With V trimmed by 3 bases and J by 7 bases, 17 bases remained unmatched. The CDR3 protein is CASSARDRSLWGDGELFF. The CDR3 nucleotides read TGTGCCAGCAGCGCCCGGGACAGGTCTCTCTGGGGTGACGGGGAGCTGTTTTTT.

The chain has TRBV19 and TRBJ1-5; D might be TRBD1 (6 bases). The CDR3 loop spans 13 amino acids. Trimming removed 6 bases at V and 5 bases at J, with 11 bases between. CDR1 and CDR2 (germline): LNHDA, SQIVND (reference sequence). CDR3 sequence: CASSTGPHQPQHF. The CDR3 DNA sequence: TGTGCCAGTAGCACAGGGCCCCATCAGCCCCAGCATTTT.

This sequence joins TRBV27 and TRBJ2-7, with D possibly being TRBD1 (6 bases). Trimming took 3 bases from V and 6 from J, leaving 9 bases between them. CDR1 and CDR2 from the germline V gene are MNHEY and SMNVEV (reference sequence). This CDR3 contains 12 residues. Here the CDR3 reads CASSFLRGEQYF. The CDR3 nucleotides read TGTGCCAGCAGTTTCCTCAGGGGCGAGCAGTACTTC.

The table lists this clone with a few counts. The chain is built from TRBV3-1 (or the pseudogene TRBV3-2) and TRBJ1-1; 8 nucleotides agree with TRBD1. This CDR3 spans 14 amino acids. The V and J ends lost 2 bases and 4 bases, in that order; junction bases with no gene match: 3. The germline V gene encodes CDR1 LGHDT and CDR2 YNNKEL (reference sequence). CDR3 coding DNA: TGTGCCAGCAGCCAACCCACAGGGGGCACTGAAGCTTTCTTT. It translates to CASSQPTGGTEAFF.

The rearrangement links TRBV3-1 (or the pseudogene TRBV3-2) to TRBJ2-3, with TRBD2 matching 7 bases. The germline V gene has CDR1 LGHDT and CDR2 YNNKEL (reference sequence). Losses at the gene ends were 4 bases for V and 8 bases for J; bases not matched to a gene: 3. CDR3 length: 12 residues. The DNA for the CDR3 is TGTGCCAGCAGCCTTCCGGGGGGTACGCAGTATTTT. Translated: CASSLPGGTQYF.

V gene TRBV2 combines with J gene TRBJ1-3; a possible D gene is TRBD1 (5 bases). Germline values: CDR1 SNHLY, CDR2 FYNNEI. This CDR3 has 14 amino acids. CDR3 amino acids: CASAGGGSGNTIYF. CDR3 nucleotides: TGTGCTTCCGCCGGGGGAGGCTCTGGAAACACCATATATTTT.

The rearrangement uses TRBV7-2 and TRBJ2-3; D is perhaps TRBD2 (6 bases). Trimming took 2 bases from V and 6 from J, leaving 12 bases between them. CDR1 and CDR2 (germline): SGHTA, FQGNSA. There are 14 residues in the CDR3. CDR3 nucleotides: TGTGCCAGCAGCTTACGATGGAGGGGCGATACGCAGTATTTT. Its protein is CASSLRWRGDTQYF.

This clone was seen a handful of times. The genes are TRBV5-5 and TRBJ2-3, with D possibly TRBD1 on 6 matching bases. The ends were cut back, 10 bases at V and 2 bases at J, with 17 bases in the middle. Germline V CDR1 and CDR2: SGHKS, YYEKEE (reference sequence). The CDR3 consists of 14 residues. Written as DNA, the CDR3 is TGTGCCGGCACTACGGGACACCTCACAGATACGCAGTATTTT. Amino acids: CAGTTGHLTDTQYF.

The rearrangement uses TRBV7-9 and TRBJ1-6; the match to TRBD1 covers 8 bases. This CDR3 has 14 residues. J was trimmed by 11 bases and V by 5 bases; bases with no gene match: 8. Germline CDR1 and CDR2: SEHNR and FQNEAQ (reference sequence). The CDR3 is CASSPGQGGTPLHF. CDR3 coding DNA: TGTGCCAGCAGCCCTGGACAGGGAGGGACACCCCTCCACTTT.

V and J are TRBV3-1 (or the pseudogene TRBV3-2) and TRBJ1-4, with 9 bases aligning to TRBD1. With 1 base clipped from V and 7 bases from J, the junction kept 4 bases outside the gene matches. The CDR3 consists of 15 residues. Germline V gene data show CDR1 as LGHDT and CDR2 as YNNKEL (reference sequence). The CDR3 DNA follows: TGTGCCAGCAGCCAAGGGGACAGGGAAGGTGAAAAACTGTTTTTT. Its translation is CASSQGDREGEKLFF.

A remark on this clone: Compared with germline, one end of the junction differs, possibly owing to a read error. This chain joins TRBV7-7 and TRBJ2-1; 8 bases are shared with TRBD1. The V gene's germline CDR1 is SSHAT and CDR2 FNYEAQ (reference sequence). The CDR3 consists of 15 residues. CDR3 protein: CASSPAGQGNNEQFF. CDR3 in DNA: TGTGCTAGCAGCCCCGCCGGACAGGGAAACAATGAGCAGTTCTTC. Full variable domain (remainder filled in from reference TRBV7-7 and TRBJ2-1): GAGVSQSPRYKVTKRGQDVTLRCDPISSHATLYWYQQALGQGPEFLTYFNYEAQPDKSGLPSDRFSAERPEGSISTLTIQRTEQRDSAMYRCASSPAGQGNNEQFFGPGTRLTVL.

The chain couples TRBV19 to TRBJ2-1; TRBD1 is a possible D gene (5 bases). The V end lost 0 bases, the J end lost 10 bases, and 10 bases lay between the germline ends. CDR3 size: 13 residues. Germline CDR1 reads LNHDA; CDR2 reads SQIVND (reference sequence). The CDR3 DNA is TGTGCCAGTAGTATAGATGGGGCATGGGAGCAGTTCTTC. Its protein is CASSIDGAWEQFF.

This clone has a handful of counts. The CDR3 DNA follows: TGTGCCAGCCGGGAGGTAGGCGGCTACACCTTC. Amino acid sequence: CASREVGGYTF. The chain uses TRBV2 and TRBJ1-2; D remains ambiguous. Trimming cost V 8 bases and J 8 bases, with 12 bases left between them. The CDR3 is made up of 11 amino acids. Germline V gene data show CDR1 as SNHLY and CDR2 as FYNNEI.

This chain connects TRBV30 to TRBJ1-6, with D tentatively TRBD1 (6 bases). Trimming stripped 0 bases from V and 8 bases from J, with 11 bases between. This CDR3 is built from 14 residues. CDR1 is GTSNPN and CDR2 is SVGIG in the germline V gene (reference sequence). CDR3 bases: TGTGCCTGGAGTGTACACAGGGAACATTCACCCCTCCACTTT. As protein: CAWSVHREHSPLHF.

The chain is built from TRBV7-8 and TRBJ1-2, with TRBD1 identical over 10 bases. V lost 5 bases to trimming and J lost 3 bases; unmatched junction nucleotides: 9. CDR3 length: 16 amino acids. Germline-derived CDR1 and CDR2 are SGHVS and FQNEAQ. The CDR3 DNA reads TGTGCCAGCAGCCCAGACAGGGGGCGCGGAGACTATGGCTACACCTTC. Protein product: CASSPDRGRGDYGYTF.

The gene calls are TRBV4-3 and TRBJ2-1, with D unresolved. V was pared by 0 bases and J by 13 bases, with 19 bases between. The germline gives CDR1 LGHNA, CDR2 YSLEER. The CDR3 runs 15 residues. CDR3 in amino acids: CASSQDYGSYQHQFF. The CDR3 coding sequence is TGCGCCAGCAGCCAAGATTACGGGTCTTACCAACACCAGTTCTTC.

This chain links TRBV4-3 with TRBJ2-5; 10 bases are shared with TRBD2. This CDR3 is 16 amino acids long. Germline V gene data show CDR1 as LGHNA and CDR2 as YSLEER. Trimming took 0 bases from V and 5 from J; bases not matched to a gene: 6. DNA for the CDR3: TGCGCCAGCAGCCAAGAAGAGCCTAGCGGGGGTGAGACCCAGTACTTC. Amino acids: CASSQEEPSGGETQYF.

This clone was counted only a few times. This chain uses TRBV28 with TRBJ1-4; TRBD1 is a possible D gene (5 bases). The V end lost 8 bases, the J end lost 1 base, and 14 bases lay between the germline ends. CDR3 length: 15 amino acids. The germline V gene has CDR1 MDHEN and CDR2 SYDVKM. This CDR3 reads CASWPGGRTNEKLFF. The CDR3 nucleotides are TGTGCCAGCTGGCCGGGGGGGAGAACTAATGAAAAACTGTTTTTT.

V is TRBV5-4 and J is TRBJ2-5; 14 bases agree with TRBD2. Germline V gene data show CDR1 as SGHNT and CDR2 as YYREEE (reference sequence). The V gene end was trimmed by 4 bases and the J gene end by 3 bases; junction bases not matched to a gene: 2. This CDR3 contains 15 residues. The CDR3 nucleotides read TGTGCCAGCAGCCCGACTAGCGGGGGGGAAGAGACCCAGTACTTC. Its protein product is CASSPTSGGEETQYF.

The J gene is TRBJ2-2, the V gene TRBV7-9; 7 nucleotides agree with TRBD1. CDR3 length equals 17 residues. Germline V CDR1 and CDR2: SEHNR, FQNEAQ (reference sequence). Germline trimming cut 4 bases from V and 2 bases from J; bases unmatched to any gene: 10. CDR3 nucleotide sequence: TGTGCCAGCAGCTCGCGACAGGGTTCAGTAAACACCGGGGAGCTGTTTTTT. Translated, it gives CASSSRQGSVNTGELFF.

V usage is TRBV5-4 and J usage is TRBJ1-3; the match to TRBD1 covers 7 bases. The CDR3 has 16 amino acids. Germline V gives CDR1 SGHNT, CDR2 YYREEE (reference sequence). The J segment lost 2 bases and the V segment lost 2 bases, leaving 7 bases of the junction unmatched. The DNA for the CDR3 is TGTGCCAGCAGCTTTTCGACAGGGCGGACTGGAAACACCATATATTTT. Protein sequence: CASSFSTGRTGNTIYF.

The V gene is TRBV3-1 (or the pseudogene TRBV3-2), the J gene TRBJ1-3, with D maybe TRBD1 (6 bases). The CDR3 consists of 14 residues. V shed 4 bases and J shed 0 bases, with 7 bases lying between them. CDR1 and CDR2 (germline): LGHDT, YNNKEL (reference sequence). CDR3 in DNA: TGTGCCAGCAGCCTGGACAGCTCTGGAAACACCATATATTTT. Protein sequence: CASSLDSSGNTIYF.

The chain joins TRBV3-1 (or the pseudogene TRBV3-2) to TRBJ1-1, with D possibly matching TRBD1 (5 bases). Trimming removed 4 bases from V and 6 bases from J, with 12 bases in between. The CDR3 covers 13 residues. Germline V gene lookup returns CDR1 LGHDT and CDR2 YNNKEL (reference sequence). CDR3 DNA: TGTGCCAGCAGCCGGGTTCGCAGGGCTGAAGCTTTCTTT. This codes for CASSRVRRAEAFF.

The chain joins TRBV19 to TRBJ2-3; TRBD2 matches 7 bases. CDR3 length: 16 amino acids. Trimming cost V 7 bases and J 1 base; bases outside gene matches: 11. Germline CDR1 is LNHDA and CDR2 is SQIVND (reference sequence). CDR3 DNA: TGTGCCAGTAATTCCCCGCGGGGGTCGGGCACAGATACGCAGTATTTT. The encoded protein is CASNSPRGSGTDTQYF. The full variable domain, in which reference TRBV19 and TRBJ2-3 provide the parts outside the CDR3, is DGGITQSPKYLFRKEGQNVTLSCEQNLNHDAMYWYRQDPGQGLRLIYYSQIVNDFQKGDIAEGYSVSREKKESFPLTVTSAQKNPTAFYLCASNSPRGSGTDTQYFGPGTRLTVL.

This clone has only a few counts. V is TRBV19 and J is TRBJ2-5; 7 positions match TRBD2. Germline trimming cut 3 bases from V and 5 bases from J; bases unmatched to any gene: 6. This CDR3 is built from 14 residues. Germline V lookup: CDR1 LNHDA, CDR2 SQIVND (reference sequence). CDR3 nucleotide sequence: TGTGCCAGTAGTATCAGGGAGGGGAGGGAGACCCAGTACTTC. Translation: CASSIREGRETQYF.

The chain couples TRBV14 to TRBJ2-1; D is perhaps TRBD1 (6 bases). Germline V CDR1 and CDR2: SGHDN, FVKESK. Trimming pared 4 bases from V and 1 base from J, leaving 14 bases between. The length of the CDR3 is 16 residues. The CDR3: CASSPSTGISYNEQFF. CDR3 nucleotide sequence: TGTGCCAGCAGCCCCTCGACAGGAATTTCCTACAATGAGCAGTTCTTC.